Here is one TCR beta chain with its context. Its antigen is currently unknown. This sample is part of a study of shared clonotypes between healthy human individuals. Unsorted samples drew genomic DNA from roughly 96 million PBMCs. Assay: immunoSEQ multiplex PCR; the TCRdb copy retains only in-frame clones and omits some. The repertoire consists of 520,000 or so clones, with 79% occurring once and the leading ten covering around 13%. Points from the study as a whole: The study drew on few donors, limiting represented genetic and exposure-history diversity. The authors expected sequencing depth to affect clonotype sharing among donors.

This CDR3 region has 16 residues. Germline lookup yields CDR1 MDHEN and CDR2 SYDVKM. V lost 4 bases to trimming and J lost 6 bases; unmatched junction nucleotides: 6. The sequenced material came from PBMCs. The chain is built from TRBV28 and TRBJ2-3, with TRBD2 identical over 14 bases. The clonotype was recovered from a woman in her forties in good health. Some clones in this sample may be carry-over from other donors' samples. The CDR3 DNA reads TGTGCCAGCAGTTCCAGACTAGCGGGAGGGGTGGATACGCAGTATTTT. Protein sequence: CASSSRLAGGVDTQYF.